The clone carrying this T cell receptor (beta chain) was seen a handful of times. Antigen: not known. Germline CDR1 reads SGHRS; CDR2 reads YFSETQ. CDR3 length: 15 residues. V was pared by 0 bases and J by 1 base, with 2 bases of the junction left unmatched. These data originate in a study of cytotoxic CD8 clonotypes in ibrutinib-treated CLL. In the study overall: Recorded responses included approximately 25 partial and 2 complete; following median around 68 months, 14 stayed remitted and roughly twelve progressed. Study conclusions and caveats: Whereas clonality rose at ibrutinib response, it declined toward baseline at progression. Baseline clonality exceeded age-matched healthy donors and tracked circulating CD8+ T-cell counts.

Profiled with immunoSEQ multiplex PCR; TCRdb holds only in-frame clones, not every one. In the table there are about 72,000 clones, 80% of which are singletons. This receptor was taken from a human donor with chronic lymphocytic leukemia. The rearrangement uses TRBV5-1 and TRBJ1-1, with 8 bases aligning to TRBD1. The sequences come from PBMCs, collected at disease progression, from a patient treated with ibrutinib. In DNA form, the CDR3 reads TGCGCCAGCAGCTTGGTGCAGGGGGCGAACACTGAAGCTTTCTTT. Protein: CASSLVQGANTEAFF.